This note documents a single T cell receptor beta chain sequence. This entry belongs to a study of lymphopenia after photon versus proton radiotherapy. Per germline, CDR1 SGHNT and CDR2 YYREEE (reference sequence). The CDR3 runs to 17 residues. Between the trimmed V and J ends, which lost 3 bases and 2 bases, there was a span of 20 bases. The repertoire was sequenced with immunoSEQ multiplex PCR; TCRdb's copy has only in-frame clones and lacks some. The sample gives under 35,000 clones, nearly 85% of which show up once; approximately 15% is in the top ten. This receptor was obtained from a woman in her 70s with pancreatic cancer. The sequencing here drew on peripheral blood, taken from a patient treated with proton-based radiotherapy. The gene calls are TRBV5-4 and TRBJ1-1; tentatively, D is TRBD1 (6 bases). The CDR3 loop is CASSSGASTGINTEAFF. DNA for the CDR3: TGTGCCAGCAGCTCGGGAGCGTCTACAGGGATAAACACTGAAGCTTTCTTT. Filled out from reference TRBV5-4 and TRBJ1-1, the complete variable domain reads ETGVTQSPTHLIKTRGQQVTLRCSSQSGHNTVSWYQQALGQGPQFIFQYYREEENGRGNFPPRFSGLQFPNYSSELNVNALELDDSALYLCASSSGASTGINTEAFFGQGTRLTVV.